Listed below are T cell receptor beta chains from one sample, sequenced in a study of beta chain features in type 1 diabetes. This table comes from immunoSEQ multiplex PCR, and its TCRdb copy is limited to in-frame clones, with some not included. The table shows under 950,000 clones, with roughly 15% occurring only once. Input material: naive CD4+ T cells from blood. Receptors originate from a woman aged 18-29 years in good health. Both conserved end residues are part of each CDR3. The order of the fields is D gene, V gene, clone size, J gene, CDR3 protein, CDR3 DNA. D genes are given only for firm matches. The size field is filled for only some rows; it gives once, few, many or a size class.

TRBD2,TRBV2,few,TRBJ2-3,CASSTGTSPYTQYF,TGTGCCAGCAGTACCGGGACTAGCCCATATACGCAGTATTTT
-,TRBV7-8,few,TRBJ1-3,CASSRQGNTIYF,TGTGCCAGCAGCCGTCAGGGAAACACCATATATTTT
-,TRBV28,few,TRBJ2-5,CASSFRASETQYF,TGTGCCAGCAGTTTTCGGGCTAGCGAGACCCAGTACTTC
-,TRBV28,-,TRBJ2-7,CATATDYEQYF,TGTGCCACCGCGACGGACTACGAGCAGTACTTC
TRBD1,TRBV10-3,few,TRBJ2-5,CAISGTGQGRETQYF,TGTGCCATCAGCGGCACCGGACAGGGGCGGGAGACCCAGTACTTC
TRBD2,TRBV18,-,TRBJ2-1,CASSPPAASGYVDEQFF,TGTGCCAGCTCACCACCGGCAGCTAGCGGCTATGTCGATGAGCAGTTCTTC
-,TRBV2,-,TRBJ2-7,CASRRLVGSYEQYF,TGTGCCAGCAGAAGACTAGTAGGTTCCTACGAGCAGTACTTC
TRBD2,TRBV28,few,TRBJ2-4,CASSSTSGVNIQYF,TGTGCCAGCAGTTCAACTAGCGGGGTCAACATTCAGTACTTC
-,TRBV6-5,-,TRBJ1-1,CASSYSIAVGYTEAFF,TGTGCCAGCAGTTACTCTATCGCGGTGGGTTACACTGAAGCTTTCTTT
TRBD2,TRBV9,few,TRBJ2-5,CASSLGLEWETQYF,TGTGCCAGCAGCCTTGGACTAGAATGGGAGACCCAGTACTTC
TRBD2,TRBV23-1,-,TRBJ2-7,CASSRELAGGPYEQYF,TGCGCCAGCAGTCGTGAGCTAGCGGGAGGGCCCTACGAGCAGTACTTC
TRBD1,TRBV7-9,-,TRBJ2-1,CASSTGQGSINEQFF,TGTGCCAGCAGCACGGGACAGGGGTCTATCAATGAGCAGTTCTTC
TRBD1,TRBV7-9,few,TRBJ2-3,CASSLTGLSTDTQYF,TGTGCCAGCAGCTTGACAGGGCTCAGCACAGATACGCAGTATTTT
TRBD2,TRBV7-9,few,TRBJ2-1,CASSQTTGLAANEQFF,TGTGCCAGCAGCCAGACGACGGGACTAGCCGCCAATGAGCAGTTCTTC
-,TRBV13,-,TRBJ1-2,CASSPPRTANYGYTF,TGTGCCAGCAGCCCCCCCAGGACAGCTAACTATGGCTACACCTTC
TRBD2,TRBV18,few,TRBJ2-1,CASSPLAGGSYNEQFF,TGTGCCAGCTCACCACTAGCGGGAGGCTCCTACAATGAGCAGTTCTTC
TRBD1,TRBV19,few,TRBJ1-5,CASSPGQVYQPQHF,TGTGCCAGTAGTCCGGGACAGGTATATCAGCCCCAGCATTTT
TRBD1,TRBV19,few,TRBJ2-3,CASSTPGQGAIIEYF,TGTGCCAGTAGTACCCCCGGACAGGGGGCAATAATTGAATATTTT
-,TRBV6-5,-,TRBJ1-4,CASSYRQGATNEKLFF,TGTGCCAGCAGTTATCGGCAGGGAGCAACTAATGAAAAACTGTTTTTT
TRBD2,TRBV28,-,TRBJ2-1,CASSEASSGGENEQFF,TGTGCCAGCAGTGAAGCCTCGAGCGGGGGGGAGAATGAGCAGTTCTTC
TRBD1,TRBV6-1,-,TRBJ1-1,CASSEEDRLNTEAFF,TGTGCCAGCAGTGAAGAGGACAGGTTGAACACTGAAGCTTTCTTT
-,TRBV7-2,-,TRBJ2-5,CASSPPGRTQYF,TGTGCCAGCAGCCCCCCCGGCAGGACCCAGTACTTC
TRBD2,TRBV29-1,few,TRBJ2-1,CSVVGRGARRGNEQFF,TGCAGCGTTGTCGGGCGGGGGGCTAGACGGGGCAATGAGCAGTTCTTC
-,TRBV18,-,TRBJ2-7,CASSQGEFNEQYF,TGTGCCAGCTCACAGGGGGAGTTCAACGAGCAGTACTTC
-,TRBV6-5,-,TRBJ2-6,CASSSGCSGANVLTF,TGTGCCAGCAGTTCGGGGTGCTCTGGGGCCAACGTCCTGACTTTC
-,TRBV13,-,TRBJ2-2,CASSLKGLRLNTGELFF,TGTGCCAGCAGCTTAAAGGGACTTCGGCTTAACACCGGGGAGCTGTTTTTT
TRBD2,TRBV18,-,TRBJ2-5,CASSPNTSGQETQYF,TGTGCCAGCTCACCGAATACTAGCGGCCAAGAGACCCAGTACTTC
-,TRBV13,-,TRBJ1-1,CASSLRVRRGNTEAFF,TGTGCCAGCAGCTTAAGAGTGCGGCGGGGGAACACTGAAGCTTTCTTT
-,TRBV5-4,few,TRBJ2-1,CASSLAWGRYEQFF,TGTGCCAGCAGCTTGGCCTGGGGGAGGTATGAGCAGTTCTTC
-,TRBV7-9,-,TRBJ2-1,CASSPAWGRSSNEQFF,TGTGCCAGCAGCCCCGCGTGGGGAAGGAGTTCAAATGAGCAGTTCTTC
TRBD1,TRBV7-9,few,TRBJ2-7,CASRRQGASYEQYF,TGTGCCAGCAGACGACAGGGGGCTTCCTACGAGCAGTACTTC
-,TRBV6-4,-,TRBJ2-6,CASAPSWPGQGSGANVLTF,TGTGCCAGCGCCCCGTCCTGGCCGGGACAAGGCTCTGGGGCCAACGTCCTGACTTTC